A selection of T cell receptor beta chains follows, all from one sample in a study of regulatory T cells in long-lasting Graves disease. TCRdb analysed the multiplex PCR reads with MiXCR anew, one entry per CDR3 protein. The data contain 400,000 to 500,000 distinct CDR3 sequences, under 15% of them singletons. The same data also went into a second study, on T cells in Graves' hyperthyroidism and ophthalmopathy.

Sequences were derived from peripheral blood mononuclear cells (PBMCs), sampled at new diagnosis, from a patient treated with antithyroid drugs. The receptor set was obtained from a woman aged 25 to 39 with Graves disease. CDR3s include the opening cysteine and the closing phenylalanine or tryptophan. Fields, in order: V gene, J gene, clone size, D gene, CDR3 DNA, CDR3 protein. D genes are given only for firm matches. Only some rows state a clone size, as once, few, many or a class for expanded clones.

TRBV6-9,TRBJ2-7,-,-,TGTGCCAGCAGTTACACGCCGCGGGACGAGCAGTACTTC,CASSYTPRDEQYF
TRBV9,TRBJ2-7,few,-,TGTGCCAGCAGCGTAGGGAAGGTGAGCTCCTACGAGCAGTACTTC,CASSVGKVSSYEQYF
TRBV20-1,TRBJ2-1,many,TRBD2,TGCAGTGCTAAAAAGGGACTACCACTTGTCAATGAGCAGTTCTTC,CSAKKGLPLVNEQFF
TRBV12-3/TRBV12-4,TRBJ2-2,many,-,TGTGCCAGCAGTTGGACCGGGACACTGGACACCGGGGAGCTGTTTTTT,CASSWTGTLDTGELFF
TRBV9,TRBJ2-7,many,-,TGTGCCAGCAGCGTAATGTCAGGCTACGAGCAGTACTTC,CASSVMSGYEQYF
TRBV6-1,TRBJ2-5,many,TRBD1,TGTGCCAGCCTGCCCTGGGACAGGGGGAGAGAGACCCAGTACTTC,CASLPWDRGRETQYF
TRBV7-9,TRBJ1-3,few,-,TGTGCCAGCAGCCAAAATCCGTACTCTGGAAACACCATATATTTT,CASSQNPYSGNTIYF
TRBV6-1,TRBJ2-6,-,TRBD1,TGTGCCAGCAGGACAGGGGGGATGTCTGGGGCCAACGTCCTGACTTTC,CASRTGGMSGANVLTF
TRBV5-1,TRBJ2-5,-,TRBD2,TGCGCCAGCAGCTTTCTAGCGGAACAAGAGACCCAGTACTTC,CASSFLAEQETQYF
TRBV7-9,TRBJ2-7,many,-,TGTGCCAGCAGCTTAGTTTCCTACGAGCAGTACTTC,CASSLVSYEQYF
TRBV12-3/TRBV12-4,TRBJ2-1,many,TRBD2,TGTGCCAGCAGTTTACTAGCGGGGATGAATGAGCAGTTCTTC,CASSLLAGMNEQFF
TRBV4-1,TRBJ2-7,few,-,TGCGCCAGCAGATCTGTCGGGACCTCCATATACGAGCAGTACTTC,CASRSVGTSIYEQYF
TRBV6-2/TRBV6-3,TRBJ2-3,many,TRBD2,TGTGCCAGCAGGATAAGCGGGAGGATCGGGACAGATACGCAGTATTTT,CASRISGRIGTDTQYF
TRBV5-6,TRBJ2-5,few,TRBD2,TGTGCCAGCAGCCAACTACTAGCGGGAGGGCTAGAGACCCAGTACTTC,CASSQLLAGGLETQYF
TRBV18,TRBJ2-1,many,TRBD2,TGTGCCAGCTCACCCGGGACTAGCAATCATGAGCAGTTCTTC,CASSPGTSNHEQFF
TRBV5-1,TRBJ2-1,many,TRBD2,TGCGCCAGCAGCCTTGGCGTGGCTAGCGGGGCATACAATGAGCAGTTCTTC,CASSLGVASGAYNEQFF
TRBV24-1,TRBJ2-7,many,-,TGTGCCACCGCGACAGTCCGAGGGACCTACGAGCAGTACTTC,CATATVRGTYEQYF
TRBV5-1,TRBJ2-1,-,-,TGCGCCAGCAGCTTGGGGATTAGCGACTACAATGAGCAGTTCTTC,CASSLGISDYNEQFF
TRBV12-5,TRBJ2-1,many,TRBD2,TGTGCTAGTGTGGGCCTGGGGGGGGACGAAGTCGGATCCTACAATGAGCAGTTCTTC,CASVGLGGDEVGSYNEQFF
TRBV2,TRBJ1-5,many,-,TGTGCCAGCAGCCCGATCCACCGGGCGATTAGCAATCAGCCCCAGCATTTT,CASSPIHRAISNQPQHF
TRBV10-3,TRBJ2-5,many,-,TGTGCCATCTCTCCCCGGGGCCAGGACCAAGAGACCCAGTACTTC,CAISPRGQDQETQYF
TRBV12-3/TRBV12-4,TRBJ1-6,many,-,TGTGCCAGCAGTTTAAAATTGGTGAATTCACCCCTCCACTTT,CASSLKLVNSPLHF
TRBV11-2,TRBJ1-1,-,TRBD1,TGTGCCAGCAGCTTAGTAGAGACAGGGCCCCTCGAACAGAACACTGAAGCTTTCTTT,CASSLVETGPLEQNTEAFF
TRBV20-1,TRBJ2-5,-,-,TGCAGTGCGCCTGTGGAGATCCAAGAGACCCAGTACTTC,CSAPVEIQETQYF
TRBV6-1,TRBJ1-2,many,-,TGTGCCAGCAGTCTAACCAAGGGGGTAGCCTATGGCTACACCTTC,CASSLTKGVAYGYTF
TRBV25-1,TRBJ1-2,few,-,TGTGCCAGCAGTGTGTTAGTTAACTATGGCTACACCTTC,CASSVLVNYGYTF
TRBV27,TRBJ2-7,once,-,TGTGCCAGCAGCCCTTATAGTAGATACGAGCAGTACTTC,CASSPYSRYEQYF
TRBV3-1,TRBJ2-5,many,-,TGTGCCAGCAGCCAAGAAGGAGTGGGATGGGAGACCCAGTACTTC,CASSQEGVGWETQYF